This TCR beta chain was captured in a study of T cell responses to AZD1222 COVID-19 vaccine. Notes on this clone: Its antigen remains unknown.

Measured with immunoSEQ multiplex PCR; TCRdb has only the in-frame clones, and not every one. The sample records over 100,000 clones, 87% being singletons. Study results and limitations: There were repertoire samples only from the period after the peak T cell response.

Germline V lookup: CDR1 KGHSH, CDR2 LQKENI. CDR3 size: 16 residues. V lost 6 bases and J lost 1; bases outside the gene matches: 10. This TCR derives from an adult who received the AZD1222 COVID-19 vaccine. The chain is built from TRBV18 and TRBJ1-2, with 8 bases that match TRBD1. Sequencing used peripheral blood, obtained 28 days after the second AZD1222 dose. The CDR3 region is CASSLEGQGVNYGYTF. CDR3 nucleotide sequence: TGTGCCAGCTCCCTCGAAGGACAGGGAGTTAACTATGGCTACACCTTC. The full variable domain, its missing parts supplied by reference TRBV18 and TRBJ1-2, is NAGVMQNPRHLVRRRGQEARLRCSPMKGHSHVYWYRQLPEEGLKFMVYLQKENIIDESGMPKERFSAEFPKEGPSILRIQQVVRGDSAAYFCASSLEGQGVNYGYTFGSGTRLTVV.